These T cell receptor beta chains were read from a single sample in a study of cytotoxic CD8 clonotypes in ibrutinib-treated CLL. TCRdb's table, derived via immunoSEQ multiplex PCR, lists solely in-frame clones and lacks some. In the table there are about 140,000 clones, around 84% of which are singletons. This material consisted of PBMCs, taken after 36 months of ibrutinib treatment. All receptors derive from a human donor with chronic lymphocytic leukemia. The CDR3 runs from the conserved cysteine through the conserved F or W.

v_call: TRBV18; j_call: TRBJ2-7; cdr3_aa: CASSPGTFGRYEQYF
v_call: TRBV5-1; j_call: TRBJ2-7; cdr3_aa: CASSPQGYEQYF
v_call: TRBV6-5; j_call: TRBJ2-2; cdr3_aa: CASRTAGGPGELFF
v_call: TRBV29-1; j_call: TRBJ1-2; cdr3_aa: CSVVSLHSDYGYTF
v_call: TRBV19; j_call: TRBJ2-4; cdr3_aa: CASSISLTGHQYF
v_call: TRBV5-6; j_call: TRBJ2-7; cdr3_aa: CASSRRMGHNEQYF
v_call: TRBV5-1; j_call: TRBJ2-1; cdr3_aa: CASTPALMSSYNEQFF
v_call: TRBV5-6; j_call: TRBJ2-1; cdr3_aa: CASSLVPSSGRTNEQFF
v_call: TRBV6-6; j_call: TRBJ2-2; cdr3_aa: CASESLGPPGELFF
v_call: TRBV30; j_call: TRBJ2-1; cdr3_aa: CAWEDHSGSVHEQFF
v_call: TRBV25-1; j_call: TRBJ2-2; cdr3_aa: CASSVLAGVGGTGELFF
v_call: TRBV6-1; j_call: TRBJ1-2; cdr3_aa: CAITLPEVGYTF
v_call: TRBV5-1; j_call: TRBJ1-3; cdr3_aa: CASSLEAAGSNTIYF
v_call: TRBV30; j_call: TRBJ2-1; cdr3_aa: CAWSAAGPLGEQFF
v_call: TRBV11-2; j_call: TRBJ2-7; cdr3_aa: CASSLVETYEQYF
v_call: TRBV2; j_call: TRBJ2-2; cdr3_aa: CATRTGQTGELFF
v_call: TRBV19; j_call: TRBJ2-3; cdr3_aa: CASRPRGSTDTQYF
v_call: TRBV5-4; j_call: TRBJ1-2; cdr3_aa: CASSLALSGYGYTF
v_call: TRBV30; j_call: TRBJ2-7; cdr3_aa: CAWLQGYEQYF
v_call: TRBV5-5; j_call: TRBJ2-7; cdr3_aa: CASSLWDGSYEQYF
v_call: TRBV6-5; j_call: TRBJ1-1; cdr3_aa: CASSDQNRGTEAFF
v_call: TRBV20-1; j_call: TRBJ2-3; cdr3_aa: CSAATDTQYF
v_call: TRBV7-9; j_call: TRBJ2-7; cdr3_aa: CASSRTGDYEQYF
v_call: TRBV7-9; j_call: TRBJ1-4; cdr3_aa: CASSRTTDYYNEKLFF
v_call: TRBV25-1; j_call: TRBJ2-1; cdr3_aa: CASSVRAGNEQFF
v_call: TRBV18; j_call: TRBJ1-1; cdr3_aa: CASSTLVTGNTEAFF
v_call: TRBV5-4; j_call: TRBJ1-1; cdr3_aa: CASSLGGSPKKREAFF
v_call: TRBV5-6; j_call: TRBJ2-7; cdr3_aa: CASSDGGYEQYF
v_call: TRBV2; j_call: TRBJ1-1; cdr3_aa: CASSSAEAFF
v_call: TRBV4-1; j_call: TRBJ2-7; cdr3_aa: CASSQEQAGGLYEQYF
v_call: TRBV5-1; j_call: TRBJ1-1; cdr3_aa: CASSLGELRWWTEAFF
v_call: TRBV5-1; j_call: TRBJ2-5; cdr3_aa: CASSLEGTGVGTQYF
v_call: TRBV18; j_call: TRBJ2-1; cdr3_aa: CASSPIRFGGEQFF
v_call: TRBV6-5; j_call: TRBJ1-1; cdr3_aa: CASSQGRGTEAFF
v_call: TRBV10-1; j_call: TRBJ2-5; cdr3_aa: CASSDGTSKTQYF
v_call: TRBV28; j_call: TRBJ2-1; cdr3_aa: CASSLAAGGRSEQFF
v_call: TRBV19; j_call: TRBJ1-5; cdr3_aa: CASTGRDNQPQHF
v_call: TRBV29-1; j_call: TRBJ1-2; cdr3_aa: CSARRGLDYGYTF
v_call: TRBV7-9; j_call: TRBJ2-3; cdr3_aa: CASMTGGTDTQYF
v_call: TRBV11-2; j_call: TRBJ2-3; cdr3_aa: CASSSPRRRQGQYF